The present entry profiles one T cell receptor beta chain with its context. The source of the sample is a study of beta chain features in type 1 diabetes. Every isolated RNA sample was fully reverse transcribed, so sequencing captured expressed TCRB transcripts. TCRdb's table, derived via immunoSEQ multiplex PCR, lists solely in-frame clones and lacks some. Among over 700,000 clones listed, 15% to 20% were seen once. The CDR3 runs to 16 residues. V gave up 4 bases and J gave up 0 bases, with 12 bases separating them. Germline V gene lookup returns CDR1 LNHDA and CDR2 SQIVND (reference sequence). Sample: naive CD4+ T cells from blood. This chain connects TRBV19 to TRBJ1-4, with D maybe TRBD1 (5 bases). This sequence was found in a woman aged 18-35 years in good health. CDR3 DNA: TGTGCCAGTAGTAAAGGACAACCCTCAACTAATGAAAAACTGTTTTTT. It translates to CASSKGQPSTNEKLFF.